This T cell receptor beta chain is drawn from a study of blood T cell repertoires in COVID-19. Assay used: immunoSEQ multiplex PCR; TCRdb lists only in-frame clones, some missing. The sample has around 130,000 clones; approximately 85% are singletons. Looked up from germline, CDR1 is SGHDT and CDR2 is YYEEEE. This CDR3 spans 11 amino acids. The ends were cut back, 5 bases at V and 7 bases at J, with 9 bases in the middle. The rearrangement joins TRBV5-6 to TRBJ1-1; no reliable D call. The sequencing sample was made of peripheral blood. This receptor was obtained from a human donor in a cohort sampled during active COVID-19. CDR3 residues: CASSRSGEAFF. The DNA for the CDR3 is TGTGCCAGCAGTAGATCGGGTGAAGCTTTCTTT.